Listed below are T cell receptor beta chains from one sample, sequenced in a study of T cell changes during pregnancy in multiple sclerosis. Assay used: immunoSEQ multiplex PCR; TCRdb lists only in-frame clones, some missing. The sample has 57,000 or so clones, roughly 90% seen once. Sequencing used peripheral blood, obtained after pregnancy. All receptors derive from a female donor in good health, enrolled as a control in a pregnancy study. CDR3s include the opening cysteine and the closing phenylalanine or tryptophan. Each record gives: clone size, D gene, V gene, J gene, CDR3 protein, CDR3 DNA. The D gene is left open where the match is weak. Not all rows give a size; the values are once, few, many and, for expanded clones, a class.

.	.	TRBV28	TRBJ1-5	CASSLWAGAGPSNQPQHF	TGTGCCAGCAGTTTATGGGCCGGTGCGGGCCCCAGCAATCAGCCCCAGCATTTT
once	TRBD2	TRBV6-6	TRBJ2-1	CASSPQAGGYNEQFF	TGTGCCAGCAGCCCGCAGGCGGGGGGGTACAATGAGCAGTTCTTC
.	TRBD2	TRBV30	TRBJ2-5	CAWSLAGGLGETQYF	TGTGCCTGGAGTCTAGCGGGGGGGCTAGGGGAGACCCAGTACTTC
.	TRBD2	TRBV11-3	TRBJ2-2	CASRIPGLEAGELFF	TGTGCCAGCAGGATCCCGGGACTAGAGGCCGGGGAGCTGTTTTTT
.	TRBD1	TRBV28	TRBJ1-1	CASLTGGWDTEAFF	TGTGCCAGCCTGACAGGGGGCTGGGACACTGAAGCTTTCTTT
medium-sized	.	TRBV10-3	TRBJ2-5	CAISEGEHETQYF	TGTGCCATCAGTGAAGGGGAACACGAGACCCAGTACTTC
.	TRBD1	TRBV28	TRBJ1-1	CASSLRSRGQAFF	TGTGCCAGCAGTTTACGGAGCAGGGGGCAAGCTTTCTTT
.	.	TRBV4-1	TRBJ2-7	CASSQEYGVDYEQYF	TGCGCCAGCAGCCAAGAGTACGGGGTGGACTACGAGCAGTACTTC
.	TRBD1	TRBV19	TRBJ2-7	CASSRTGGSYEQYF	TGTGCCAGTAGCAGGACAGGGGGCTCCTACGAGCAGTACTTC
once	.	TRBV4-1	TRBJ2-3	CASSVLIGAGVRDTQYF	TGCGCCAGCAGTGTTTTGATCGGGGCAGGGGTAAGGGATACGCAGTATTTT
.	.	TRBV12-2	TRBJ2-7	CASRFLQVGHEQYF	TGTGCAAGTCGCTTTCTGCAGGTTGGGCACGAGCAGTACTTC
once	.	TRBV30	TRBJ1-5	CAWSHSSNQPQHF	TGTGCCTGGAGCCACAGTAGCAATCAGCCCCAGCATTTT
.	.	TRBV18	TRBJ2-7	CASSTDGDSYEQYF	TGTGCCAGCTCAACGGACGGGGACTCCTACGAGCAGTACTTC